These 24 T cell receptor beta chains were sequenced from one sample in a study of T cell responses to AZD1222 COVID-19 vaccine. Method: immunoSEQ multiplex PCR; TCRdb's copy keeps in-frame clones and lacks some. In the table there are 150,000 to 200,000 clones, under 95% of which are singletons. Sample: peripheral blood, taken on day 0 of AZD1222 vaccination. Receptors originate from an adult in good health.

The chain carries TRBV10-3 and TRBJ1-4; TRBD1 aligns across 7 bases. Trimming cost V 1 base and J 0 bases; bases outside gene matches: 2. Germline CDR1 ENHRY, CDR2 SYGVKD. The CDR3 totals 16 residues. CDR3 sequence: CAISEWGTATNEKLFF. Written as DNA, the CDR3 is TGTGCCATCAGTGAGTGGGGGACAGCAACTAATGAAAAACTGTTTTTT.

In the case of this clone: One junction end does not reproduce the germline sequence, and a read error may be involved. The chain has TRBV5-1 and TRBJ2-7, with 11 bases lining up with TRBD1. CDR3 length: 13 residues. Germline values: CDR1 SGHRS, CDR2 YFSETQ. CDR3 amino acids: CARRGTGGYEQYF. In DNA, the CDR3 is TGCGCCCGCAGGGGGACAGGGGGGTACGAGCAGTACTTC.

The rearrangement links TRBV7-2 to TRBJ1-3; 8 nucleotides line up with TRBD1. The J segment lost 0 bases and the V segment lost 5 bases, leaving 6 bases of the junction unmatched. Germline loops: CDR1 SGHTA, CDR2 FQGNSA. CDR3 length: 16 residues. The CDR3 reads CASSVSGQDSGNTIYF. CDR3 in DNA: TGTGCCAGCAGCGTATCGGGACAGGACTCTGGAAACACCATATATTTT. Based on the CDR3 plus reference TRBV7-2 and TRBJ1-3, the full variable domain is GAGVSQSPSNKVTEKGKDVELRCDPISGHTALYWYRQSLGQGLEFLIYFQGNSAPDKSGLPSDRFSAERTGGSVSTLTIQRTQQEDSAVYLCASSVSGQDSGNTIYFGEGSWLTVV.

The chain couples TRBV7-2 to TRBJ1-3; weak D call: TRBD1 (5 bases). The V end was cut by 5 bases, the J end by 1 base, with 9 bases between. Germline assignment: CDR1 SGHTA and CDR2 FQGNSA. CDR3 size: 14 residues. CDR3 sequence reads: CASSEGVSGNTIYF. CDR3 sequence (DNA): TGTGCCAGCAGCGAAGGGGTATCTGGAAACACCATATATTTT.

V is TRBV19 and J is TRBJ1-2; possible D gene TRBD1, 6 bases. Germline V gene data show CDR1 as LNHDA and CDR2 as SQIVND (reference sequence). V gave up 0 bases and J gave up 6 bases, with 23 bases separating them. This CDR3 has 18 residues. The CDR3 reads CASSIDRRRGGRKDGYTF. CDR3 DNA: TGTGCCAGTAGTATAGACCGGAGGCGGGGGGGGCGCAAGGATGGCTACACCTTC.

The rearrangement joins TRBV7-9 to TRBJ2-7, with 9 bases identical to TRBD1. The germline V gene has CDR1 SEHNR and CDR2 FQNEAQ (reference sequence). The V segment lost 1 base and the J segment 2 bases; nucleotides outside the gene matches: 9. CDR3 size: 17 residues. CDR3 nucleotides: TGTGCCAGCAGCTTAGAGGTGGGACAGGGAACCCCCTACGAGCAGTACTTC. Residues: CASSLEVGQGTPYEQYF.

The chain has TRBV27 and TRBJ2-5, with TRBD2 identical over 9 bases. Germline values: CDR1 MNHEY, CDR2 SMNVEV (reference sequence). The junction had 6 bases not matched to a gene; V was cut back by 5 bases and J by 5 bases. This CDR3 is built from 14 residues. The DNA of the CDR3 is TGTGCCAGCAGTCCCCTTGCGGGAGGGGAGACCCAGTACTTC. Encoded protein: CASSPLAGGETQYF.

This CDR3 reads CASSLSLNEKLFF. In DNA form, the CDR3 reads TGTGCCAGCAGCTTATCGCTTAATGAAAAACTGTTTTTT. The chain is built from TRBV7-9 and TRBJ1-4; D gene ambiguous. The germline CDR1 and CDR2 sequences are SEHNR and FQNEAQ (reference sequence). The CDR3 contains 13 residues. V lost 2 bases, J lost 4 bases, and 5 bases lay in between.

The V call is TRBV13, the J call TRBJ1-5; D ambiguous. The CDR3 runs to 14 residues. V lost 1 base, J lost 2 bases, and 6 bases lay in between. Germline V lookup: CDR1 PRHDT, CDR2 FYEKMQ (reference sequence). The DNA of the CDR3 is TGTGCCAGCAGCTTAGCGGAGGGCAATCAGCCCCAGCATTTT. Encoded protein: CASSLAEGNQPQHF.

The rearrangement joins TRBV24-1 to TRBJ2-5; perhaps D is TRBD1 or TRBD2 (5 bases each). Trimming pared 1 base from V and 2 bases from J, leaving 10 bases between. Germline CDR1 and CDR2: KGHDR and SFDVKD. The CDR3 spans 15 residues. The CDR3 nucleotides are TGTGCCACCAGTGATTTTAAGAGGGGTCAAGAGACCCAGTACTTC. Residues: CATSDFKRGQETQYF.

CDR3 residues: CASQRRQIEAFF. The CDR3 DNA sequence: TGTGCCAGCCAACGTAGACAGATTGAAGCTTTCTTT. The rearrangement joins TRBV28 to TRBJ1-1, with a tentative D call TRBD1 (5 bases). Trimming took off 8 bases at V and 7 bases at J, with 14 bases between the two ends. The CDR3 is 12 amino acids. Germline CDR1 is MDHEN and CDR2 is SYDVKM.

This clone appeared a single time. The chain recombines TRBV7-9 with TRBJ1-2; D is ambiguous. Germline loops: CDR1 SEHNR, CDR2 FQNEAQ (reference sequence). The CDR3 runs 12 residues. Trimming took off 1 base at V and 5 bases at J, with 5 bases between the two ends. CDR3 coding DNA: TGTGCCAGCAGCTTAGATGTTTATGGCTACACCTTC. The encoded protein is CASSLDVYGYTF.

The CDR3 DNA sequence: TGTGCCAGCAGCCGCATGTCGGGTTCAACTAATGAAAAACTGTTTTTT. This codes for CASSRMSGSTNEKLFF. This chain uses TRBV7-9 with TRBJ1-4, with D uncertain. CDR1 SEHNR and CDR2 FQNEAQ come from the germline V gene (reference sequence). The CDR3 length is 16 residues. The V end was cut by 5 bases, the J end by 0 bases, with 13 bases between.

The chain carries TRBV19 and TRBJ1-6, with 7 positions matching TRBD1. The CDR3 is made up of 14 amino acids. The germline CDR1 and CDR2 sequences are LNHDA and SQIVND (reference sequence). The J segment lost 13 bases and the V segment lost 1 base, leaving 7 bases of the junction unmatched. The CDR3 loop reads CASSIGWDRWPLHF. For the CDR3, the DNA is TGTGCCAGTAGTATAGGATGGGACAGATGGCCCCTCCACTTT.

CDR3 region: CASSPTSGGNTGELFF. CDR3 bases: TGTGCCAGCTCACCCACTAGCGGAGGGAACACCGGGGAGCTGTTTTTT. The rearrangement links TRBV18 to TRBJ2-2, with 8 bases lining up with TRBD2. The CDR3 totals 16 residues. Germline V CDR1 and CDR2: KGHSH, LQKENI. J gave up 1 base and V 3 bases, and 4 bases lay outside the gene matches.

The chain recombines TRBV7-8 with TRBJ2-3; 8 bases match TRBD2. Germline lookup yields CDR1 SGHVS and CDR2 FQNEAQ. Trimming at V came to 5 bases and at J to 1 base, leaving 2 bases not matched to a gene. This CDR3 contains 14 residues. This CDR3 is CASSQLAGTDTQYF. The CDR3 DNA follows: TGTGCCAGCAGCCAACTAGCGGGCACAGATACGCAGTATTTT.

V and J are TRBV10-3 and TRBJ1-1, with D possibly being TRBD1 (5 bases). Germline V gene sequence: CDR1 ENHRY, CDR2 SYGVKD. This CDR3 is 16 amino acids long. Deletions cut 0 bases from V and 3 bases from J, with 14 bases between. The CDR3 reads CAISESGGTSYTEAFF. CDR3 nucleotide sequence: TGTGCCATCAGTGAGTCTGGAGGGACCTCTTACACTGAAGCTTTCTTT.

The chain links TRBV11-2 to TRBJ2-7; the D gene is possibly TRBD2 (6 bases). The V and J ends lost 4 bases and 1 base respectively, with 14 bases between them. The CDR3 is 15 residues long. CDR1 and CDR2 from the germline V gene are SGHAT and FQNNGV. For the CDR3, the DNA is TGTGCCAGCAGCTGGGGGACCGGGACTTCCTACGAGCAGTACTTC. Amino acid sequence: CASSWGTGTSYEQYF.

This chain uses TRBV28 with TRBJ2-1; D remains unclear. Germline-derived CDR1 and CDR2 are MDHEN and SYDVKM. The CDR3 is 15 residues long. V lost 7 bases to trimming and J lost 2 bases, with 15 bases between them. The CDR3 DNA reads as TGTGCCAGCACCCCTGGCGGAAGGACCTACAATGAGCAGTTCTTC. Translating it yields CASTPGGRTYNEQFF.

The chain carries TRBV6-4 and TRBJ1-1, with unresolved D. The CDR3 covers 13 residues. Trimming cost V 7 bases and J 5 bases, with 14 bases left between them. Germline assignment: CDR1 MRHNA and CDR2 SNTAGT. The CDR3 loop reads CASNRPRRTEAFF. CDR3 nucleotides: TGTGCCAGCAATAGGCCCCGGCGGACTGAAGCTTTCTTT.

The rearrangement links TRBV30 to TRBJ1-5; TRBD1 might be the D (6 bases). The V gene lost 0 bases and the J gene lost 4 bases, with 13 bases spanning the gap. The length of the CDR3 is 15 residues. From germline, CDR1 is GTSNPN and CDR2 SVGIG (reference sequence). CDR3 sequence: CAWSVTGSNNQPQHF. DNA for the CDR3: TGTGCCTGGAGTGTCACAGGGAGTAATAATCAGCCCCAGCATTTT.

The chain joins TRBV28 to TRBJ1-1, with D possibly being TRBD1 (6 bases). The ends were cut back, 3 bases at V and 3 bases at J, with 11 bases in the middle. The length of the CDR3 is 14 residues. Germline-derived CDR1 and CDR2 are MDHEN and SYDVKM. In DNA, the CDR3 is TGTGCCAGCAGTTTGACAGGACTTTACACTGAAGCTTTCTTT. Translated, it gives CASSLTGLYTEAFF.

DNA for the CDR3: TGTGCCAGCAGTAGGGGAGGCGGACCCTACGAGCAGTACTTC. Amino acid sequence: CASSRGGGPYEQYF. The V and J genes are TRBV28 and TRBJ2-7; TRBD2 might be the D (6 bases). The CDR3 loop spans 14 amino acids. V was cut by 5 bases and J by 2 bases, with 13 bases left in between. Germline CDR1 is MDHEN and CDR2 is SYDVKM.

This chain links TRBV5-1 with TRBJ2-2, with 7 bases fitting TRBD1. V trimming: 4 bases; J trimming: 0 bases; junction bases outside the gene matches: 6. The germline gives CDR1 SGHRS, CDR2 YFSETQ. CDR3 length: 16 amino acids. CDR3 nucleotides: TGCGCCAGCAGCCTGTGGGGACAGCCGAACACCGGGGAGCTGTTTTTT. Amino acid sequence: CASSLWGQPNTGELFF. Based on the CDR3 plus reference TRBV5-1 and TRBJ2-2, the full variable domain is KAGVTQTPRYLIKTRGQQVTLSCSPISGHRSVSWYQQTPGQGLQFLFEYFSETQRNKGNFPGRFSGRQFSNSRSEMNVSTLELGDSALYLCASSLWGQPNTGELFFGEGSRLTVL.